Listed here is a single T cell receptor (beta chain). The CDR3 is 14 residues long. Germline CDR1 SGHTA, CDR2 FQGNSA. V was pared by 1 base and J by 5 bases, with 3 bases of the junction left unmatched. This specimen comes from a study of blood T cell repertoires in COVID-19. Study summary: Specimens from acute and convalescent COVID-19 originated in the United States, Italy and Spain. The cDNA or gDNA used as material had been derived from T cells, B-cell-depleted T cells, or PBMCs.

Original data processing: How many nucleated cells were present was estimated from reference gene primer amplification. Clones were sequenced by immunoSEQ multiplex PCR, and TCRdb holds only the in-frame ones, with some missing. V and J calls and clone size are copied from that table; D and trimming were computed from the DNA. Seen here are roughly 250,000 clones, over 65% observed once, and the top ten hold 3% to 3.5%. What was sequenced was peripheral blood. The rearrangement joins TRBV7-2 to TRBJ1-2; TRBD1 aligns across 8 bases. The sequence came from a woman at least 80 years old with acute or convalescent COVID-19. The CDR3 nucleotides read TGTGCCAGCAGCTTAGACGGACAGGGTTATGGCTACACCTTC. Its protein product is CASSLDGQGYGYTF.